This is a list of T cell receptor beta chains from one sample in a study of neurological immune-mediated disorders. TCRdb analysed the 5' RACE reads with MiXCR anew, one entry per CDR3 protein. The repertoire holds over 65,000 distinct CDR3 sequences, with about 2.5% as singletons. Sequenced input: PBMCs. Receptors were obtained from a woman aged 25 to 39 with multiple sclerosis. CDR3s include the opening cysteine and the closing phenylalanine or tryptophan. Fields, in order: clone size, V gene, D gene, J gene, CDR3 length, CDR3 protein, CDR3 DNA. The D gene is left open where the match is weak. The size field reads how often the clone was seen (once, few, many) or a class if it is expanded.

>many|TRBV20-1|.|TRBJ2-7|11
CSAPHRNEQYF
TGCAGTGCCCCCCACAGGAACGAGCAGTACTTC
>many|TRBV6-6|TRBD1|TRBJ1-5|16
CASRNGGQRGPQPQHF
TGTGCCAGCAGGAATGGGGGACAGCGGGGTCCTCAGCCCCAGCATTTT
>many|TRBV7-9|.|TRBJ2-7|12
CASSLAGGEQYF
TGTGCCAGCAGCTTAGCAGGTGGCGAGCAGTACTTC
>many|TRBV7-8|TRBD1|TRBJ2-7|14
CASSFRAGGYEQYF
TGTGCCAGCAGCTTTCGGGCAGGGGGCTACGAGCAGTACTTC
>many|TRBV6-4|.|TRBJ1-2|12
CASSDPYYGYTF
TGTGCCAGCAGCGACCCTTACTATGGCTACACCTTC
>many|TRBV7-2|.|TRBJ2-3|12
CASSTRLDTQYF
TGTGCCAGCAGCACCCGACTAGATACGCAGTATTTT
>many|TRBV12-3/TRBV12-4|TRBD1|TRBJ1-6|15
CASSPLAQGVSPLHF
TGTGCCAGCAGTCCCCTCGCCCAGGGGGTTTCACCCCTCCACTTT
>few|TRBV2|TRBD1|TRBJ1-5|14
CASIRDSDNQHQHF
TGTGCCAGTATCCGGGACAGCGATAATCAGCACCAGCATTTT
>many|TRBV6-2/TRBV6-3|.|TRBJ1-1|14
CASRNNRFNTEAFF
TGTGCCAGCAGGAATAACAGGTTTAACACTGAAGCTTTCTTT
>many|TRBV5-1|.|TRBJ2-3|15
CASSPQPTSTDTQYF
TGCGCCAGCAGCCCCCAACCTACGAGCACAGATACGCAGTATTTT
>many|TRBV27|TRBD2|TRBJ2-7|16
CASSSHSSGSSYEQYF
TGTGCCAGCAGTTCGCATTCTAGCGGGAGTTCTTACGAGCAGTACTTC
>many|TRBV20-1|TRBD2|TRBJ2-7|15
CSARDPQAGAYEQYF
TGCAGTGCTAGAGACCCCCAAGCGGGAGCCTACGAGCAGTACTTC